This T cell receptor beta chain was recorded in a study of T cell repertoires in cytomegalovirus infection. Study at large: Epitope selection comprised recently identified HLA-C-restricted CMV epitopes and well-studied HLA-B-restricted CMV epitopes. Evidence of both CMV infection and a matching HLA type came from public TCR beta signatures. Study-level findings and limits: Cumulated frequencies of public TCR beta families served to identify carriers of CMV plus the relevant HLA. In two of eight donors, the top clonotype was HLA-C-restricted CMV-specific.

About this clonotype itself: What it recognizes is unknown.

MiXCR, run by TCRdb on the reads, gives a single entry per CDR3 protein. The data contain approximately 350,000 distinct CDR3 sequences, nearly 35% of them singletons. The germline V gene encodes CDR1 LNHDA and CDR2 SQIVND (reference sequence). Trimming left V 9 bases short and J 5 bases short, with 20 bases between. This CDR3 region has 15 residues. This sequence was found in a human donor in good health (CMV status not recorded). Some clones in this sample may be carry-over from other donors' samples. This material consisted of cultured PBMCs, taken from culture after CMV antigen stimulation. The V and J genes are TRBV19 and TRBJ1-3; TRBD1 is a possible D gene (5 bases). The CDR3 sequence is CASTEGRGERNTIYF. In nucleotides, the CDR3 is TGTGCCAGCACTGAAGGCCGGGGGGAGAGAAACACCATATATTTT.